This entry features one TCR beta chain sequence. These data come from a study of shared clonotypes between healthy human individuals. The assay was immunoSEQ multiplex PCR, and TCRdb's table has in-frame clones only and misses some. The sample includes roughly 2.2 million clones, over 90% of them seen just once. This CDR3 region has 14 residues. Trimming left V 1 base short and J 6 bases short, with 12 bases between. CDR1 is SEHNR and CDR2 is FQNEAQ in the germline V gene (reference sequence). The clonotype originates from a man between 18 and 35 years old in good health. Some clones in this sample may be carry-over from other donors' samples. Sample: naive CD4+ T cells from PBMCs. Documented subset: CD45RA+ positively selected. The rearrangement joins TRBV7-9 to TRBJ1-2; a weak D match, TRBD1 (5 bases). CDR3 sequence (DNA): TGTGCCAGCAGCTTAGTCCGGGGCGGCGATGGCTACACCTTC. Its translation is CASSLVRGGDGYTF.